This TCR beta chain is drawn from a study of T cells in Graves' hyperthyroidism and ophthalmopathy (dated by TCRdb to the late 2010s). A note on the overall study: Peripheral blood samples were taken at initial diagnosis, before any treatment was given. TCR V-J signatures able to tell the groups apart were searched for in a discovery cohort of 90 to 100 patients, of whom under 45 had Graves' ophthalmopathy and roughly 57 had stable Graves' hyperthyroidism. Whether ophthalmopathy could be predicted prospectively was tested in an independent validation cohort made up of 18 to 20 hyperthyroidism patients plus 17 patients who later progressed to ophthalmopathy. For training and testing, the roughly 97 patients in the discovery cohort were randomly divided in a 7:3 ratio. Thyroid tissue and blood T-cell repertoires from about six Graves' hyperthyroidism patients were also compared in the study. After sampling, hyperthyroidism patients received methimazole starting at 30 mg daily, and ophthalmopathy patients received high-dose intravenous methylprednisolone. According to the paper, TCR Vbeta CDR3 sequencing was carried out on 120 to 150 peripheral blood samples, which came from under 50 ophthalmopathy, 75 or so hyperthyroidism and some 17 progressor patients.

Paper-wide results and their limitations: Sample size was not statistically predetermined, and investigators were not blinded to group allocation. Most expanded thyroid clonotypes (frequency above 0.001) were also detected in blood, a finding suggesting that blood repertoires may reflect thyroid immune responses. A model built on a 13 V-J signature distinguished ophthalmopathy from stable hyperthyroidism, reaching around 87% sensitivity and around 81% specificity in cross-validation and 80%/75% in testing. During validation, the model predicted progression to ophthalmopathy a median of about 6.5 months ahead of onset, with almost 71% sensitivity and more than 72% specificity.

TCR beta CDR3 regions were amplified from RNA transcripts. For the first round of RT-PCR on the TCR CDR3, the HTBI primer set was used together with the Qiagen OneStep RT-PCR kit. Libraries were constructed in a second round of multiplex PCR, after which size selection and purification were carried out. The libraries were sequenced on an Illumina HiSeq2000 using paired-end 100 bp reads. From the authors' description of their analysis: SOAPnuke was used to process the raw data, with reads discarded if the reads contained adapters or uncalled bases, had a mean Phred below 15, or lacked an exact constant-primer or identifier match. High-quality paired reads were merged with COPE v1.2.5, and unique nucleotide sequences were defined as clonotypes. Clonotypes were aligned to IMGT TRBV, TRBD and TRBJ reference segments using MiTCR v1.1. The analysis was restricted to V-J combinations with a frequency above 0.0001, which together covered about 99% of the repertoires. A TCS score was defined as the ratio of F50 (clonal expansion) to E x V (chaos), with BLOSUM62-based TCRdist applied between CDR3 peptides within each V-J. Welch's t-statistics and random forest reduced several hundred V-J features to some 14, which were used in a naive Bayes classifier (R e1071). The public sequencing data were trimmed at Q25 with fastp and processed into clonotypes with MiXCR by TCRdb, which kept only in-frame beta chains. Records with the same CDR3 protein are collapsed into one entry carrying the most frequent genes and DNA. What appears here as the V and J calls and clone size reflects TCRdb's work, not the paper's. The sample includes 350,000 to 400,000 distinct CDR3 sequences, with about 14% observed a single time. 8% to 13% of the sample comes from the top ten.

A word on this clonotype: Its cognate antigen has yet to be identified. Qualities for individual bases were not recorded, and no much larger clone is one base off.

Graves' hyperthyroidism was defined as stable when no progression to ophthalmopathy occurred over 18 months of follow-up. Hyperthyroidism patients were newly diagnosed, with disease duration under 2 months, and aged 18 to 65 years. Patients with uncontrolled infections, other autoimmune diseases, pregnancy or lactation were excluded. Diagnoses were established on the basis of clinical symptoms, serum thyroxine and TRAb, thyroid ultrasound, and orbital computed tomography. PBMCs were isolated from roughly 10 ml of fresh peripheral blood by Ficoll-Paque density gradient centrifugation. Trizol reagent was used to extract total RNA, and RNA quality was then checked on an Agilent 2100 Bioanalyzer. The CDR3 goes from the cysteine to the phenylalanine over 15 residues. The kept DNA is CDR3 alone, 45 bases in frame from the first base. Trimming takes 0 bases off V and 4 bases off J; junction bases not matched to a gene: 4. CDR1 and CDR2, looked up from the germline V gene, are SGHRS and YFSETQ.

The V and J genes are TRBV5-1 and TRBJ2-7, with 10 bases matching TRBD2. The sample was blood. This receptor was identified in a woman aged 55 to 70 with Graves' hyperthyroidism. This receptor carries the CDR3 CASSLGLAGRYEQYF. The DNA sequence is given as TGCGCCAGCAGCTTGGGACTAGCGGGCCGTTACGAGCAGTACTTC.